What follows are 30 T cell receptor beta chains derived from one specimen sequenced in a study of low-dose radiotherapy and immunotherapy resistance in tumors. With TRAV- and TRBV-specific primers, first-strand cDNA was made, covering the alpha and beta chains. TCR amplification ran 15 to 20 PCR cycles using constant-region and V-primer adapter primers. TCRdb re-called the reads through MiXCR, storing one row per CDR3 protein. The data show thousands of distinct CDR3 sequences, approximately 50% seen once. The receptors here all came from a human donor with advanced metastatic prostate, ovarian, gallbladder or colorectal cancer (not recorded which). This table probably holds off-target reads from a library built for another chain.

The chain recombines TRBV20-1 with TRBJ2-1; D might be TRBD2 (7 bases). V shed 0 bases and J shed 4 bases, with 16 bases lying between them. The CDR3 contains 16 residues. CDR1 DFQATT and CDR2 SNEGSKA come from the germline V gene (reference sequence). CDR3 region: CSARDSGLGGYNEQFF. The CDR3 bases are TGCAGTGCTAGAGATTCAGGACTAGGGGGATACAATGAGCAGTTCTTC.

J is TRBJ2-5 and V is TRBV28; TRBD1 agrees at 7 bases. The CDR3 length is 16 residues. The V gene's germline CDR1 is MDHEN and CDR2 SYDVKM. Trimming took 4 bases from V and 0 from J; bases not matched to a gene: 8. The CDR3 here is CASSSLGQAYQETQYF. The CDR3 nucleotides read TGTGCCAGCAGTTCCCTAGGACAGGCGTACCAAGAGACCCAGTACTTC.

CDR3 loop: CASSADSSNTIYF. In DNA, the CDR3 is TGTGCCAGCAGCGCGGACAGTAGCAACACCATATATTTT. The chain has TRBV3-1 and TRBJ1-3; D is possibly TRBD1 (6 bases). Germline-derived CDR1 and CDR2 are LGHDT and YNNKEL (reference sequence). This CDR3 is 13 amino acids long. Trimming stripped 5 bases from V and 7 bases from J, with 12 bases between.

This chain's CDR3 is CASSPRGQADYGELFF. In DNA form, the CDR3 reads TGTGCCAGCAGCCCACGCGGCCAGGCAGATTACGGGGAGCTGTTTTTT. The genes are TRBV7-3 and TRBJ2-2; the D is unclear. Germline CDR1 reads SGHTA; CDR2 reads FQGTGA. V lost 5 bases and J lost 7, with 20 bases in between. The CDR3 contains 16 residues.

The genes are TRBV5-1 and TRBJ2-3; the D is unclear. Trimming shortened V by 0 bases and J by 2 bases, and 10 bases separated the two germline ends. The germline V gene has CDR1 SGHRS and CDR2 YFSETQ. This CDR3 region has 15 residues. CDR3 sequence reads: CASSLAVPNTDTQYF. The CDR3 region has the DNA TGCGCCAGCAGCTTGGCTGTCCCCAACACAGATACGCAGTATTTT. The full variable domain, in which reference TRBV5-1 and TRBJ2-3 provide the parts outside the CDR3, is KAGVTQTPRYLIKTRGQQVTLSCSPISGHRSVSWYQQTPGQGLQFLFEYFSETQRNKGNFPGRFSGRQFSNSRSEMNVSTLELGDSALYLCASSLAVPNTDTQYFGPGTRLTVL.

The chain uses TRBV4-2 and TRBJ2-1, with TRBD1 as a possible D gene (5 bases). There are 14 residues in the CDR3. Germline loops: CDR1 LGHNA, CDR2 YNFKEQ. The ends were cut back, 6 bases at V and 5 bases at J, with 14 bases in the middle. The CDR3 spells CASRPAGFNNEQFF. The CDR3 nucleotides are TGTGCCAGCAGACCCGCAGGGTTCAACAATGAGCAGTTCTTC.

The CDR3 spells CASSQDPPTQYF. The CDR3 region has the DNA TGTGCCAGCAGCCAAGATCCTCCTACGCAGTATTTT. The J gene is TRBJ2-3, the V gene TRBV3-1; the D is unclear. Trimming took 0 bases from V and 8 from J, leaving 6 bases between them. CDR1 is LGHDT, CDR2 YNNKEL, per germline (reference sequence). The CDR3 consists of 12 residues.

The chain employs TRBV29-1 and TRBJ2-7; D call uncertain. The CDR3 runs to 10 residues. The germline CDR1 and CDR2 sequences are SQVTM and ANQGSEA. Trimming stripped 3 bases from V and 3 bases from J, with 3 bases between. The DNA for the CDR3 is TGCAGCGTTGACAGCTACGAGCAGTACTTC. It is translated as CSVDSYEQYF.

V and J are TRBV29-1 and TRBJ2-3, with D possibly matching TRBD2 (5 bases). Germline assignment: CDR1 SQVTM and CDR2 ANQGSEA. Trimming left V 4 bases short and J 0 bases short, with 14 bases between. CDR3 size: 15 residues. In nucleotides, the CDR3 is TGCAGCGTTGCCCGGTCCTCGGGAAGCACAGATACGCAGTATTTT. Protein: CSVARSSGSTDTQYF.

V gene TRBV28 combines with J gene TRBJ1-6, with D unclear. Germline V gene sequence: CDR1 MDHEN, CDR2 SYDVKM. The length of the CDR3 is 14 residues. V was pared by 6 bases and J by 10 bases, with 16 bases between. CDR3 DNA sequence: TGTGCCAGCAGCCCGATTACCGCCGGGTCACCCCTCCACTTT. Its translation: CASSPITAGSPLHF.

This chain joins TRBV19 and TRBJ1-5, with unresolved D. The CDR3 extends over 15 amino acids. The V and J ends lost 5 bases and 2 bases respectively, with 13 bases between them. Germline lookup yields CDR1 LNHDA and CDR2 SQIVND (reference sequence). The CDR3 region has the DNA TGTGCCAGTAGTTCCACGTACGTGGGCAATCAGCCCCAGCATTTT. Amino acids: CASSSTYVGNQPQHF.

The chain links TRBV21-1 to TRBJ1-1; no DNA check was done on the table's D call, TRBD1. TRBV21-1 is given as a pseudogene. CDR3 length: 15 residues. CDR3 amino acids: CASRGSQGMNTEAFF. For the CDR3, the DNA is TGTGCCAGCAGAGGATCCCAGGGAATGAACACTGAAGCTTTCTTT.

The chain is built from TRBV19 and TRBJ1-1; D is unclear. The CDR3 runs 14 residues. V gave up 3 bases and J gave up 5 bases, with 13 bases separating them. Germline CDR1 reads LNHDA; CDR2 reads SQIVND (reference sequence). DNA for the CDR3: TGTGCCAGTAGTATTGGCCTTATCCAGACTGAAGCTTTCTTT. This codes for CASSIGLIQTEAFF.

This clonotype came up a few times. The chain is built from TRBV18 and TRBJ2-7; 12 positions match TRBD1. Losses at the gene ends were 6 bases for V and 1 base for J; bases not matched to a gene: 13. The CDR3 contains 18 residues. The germline CDR1 and CDR2 sequences are KGHSH and LQKENI. CDR3 in amino acids: CASSFSGTGGLTSYEQYF. The CDR3 DNA sequence: TGTGCCAGCTCGTTCTCCGGGACAGGGGGCTTAACTTCCTACGAGCAGTACTTC.

The V and J genes are TRBV20-1 and TRBJ2-7, with D perhaps TRBD2 (6 bases). The germline CDR1 and CDR2 sequences are DFQATT and SNEGSKA (reference sequence). This CDR3 spans 14 amino acids. Trimming shortened V by 6 bases and J by 3 bases, and 18 bases separated the two germline ends. The CDR3 region has the DNA TGCAGTGCCTTGGGTATGGGACTTCACTACGAGCAGTACTTC. The encoded protein is CSALGMGLHYEQYF.

The V gene is TRBV23-1, the J gene TRBJ2-6; tentative D call: TRBD1 (6 bases). TRBV23-1 is classed as an ORF, of uncertain function. With 3 bases removed from V and 0 bases from J, the gap between germline ends came to 9 bases. The CDR3 sequence is 16 residues long. CDR3 nucleotides: TGCGCCAGCAGTCAGCGGACAGACTCTGGGGCCAACGTCCTGACTTTC. Translating it yields CASSQRTDSGANVLTF.

This clonotype was picked up a small number of times. The chain recombines TRBV28 with TRBJ1-5; 8 bases are shared with TRBD1. From germline, CDR1 is MDHEN and CDR2 SYDVKM. The CDR3 sequence is 15 residues long. Trimming removed 4 bases from V and 1 base from J; junction bases left unmatched: 3. The CDR3 protein is CASSSGGASNQPQHF. In DNA, the CDR3 is TGTGCCAGCAGTTCAGGGGGCGCGAGCAATCAGCCCCAGCATTTT. The whole variable domain, remainder taken from reference TRBV28 and TRBJ1-5, is DVKVTQSSRYLVKRTGEKVFLECVQDMDHENMFWYRQDPGLGLRLIYFSYDVKMKEKGDIPEGYSVSREKKERFSLILESASTNQTSMYLCASSSGGASNQPQHFGDGTRLSIL.

This clonotype was picked up a small number of times. The rearrangement links TRBV6-4 to TRBJ1-2, with D hard to call. This CDR3 is 13 amino acids long. The germline gives CDR1 MRHNA, CDR2 SNTAGT. Trimming removed 0 bases from V and 7 bases from J, with 9 bases in between. The CDR3 region has the DNA TGTGCCAGCAGTGACTCGGGAGTCGGTGGCTACACCTTC. This encodes CASSDSGVGGYTF.

This chain uses TRBV28 with TRBJ2-7, with TRBD1 matching over 7 bases. From germline, CDR1 is MDHEN and CDR2 SYDVKM. Trimming took 8 bases from V and 2 from J; bases not matched to a gene: 12. This CDR3 spans 15 amino acids. CDR3 residues: CASRRAGDRPYEQYF. CDR3 DNA: TGTGCCAGCCGCAGAGCCGGGGACAGACCCTACGAGCAGTACTTC.

The J gene is TRBJ2-7, the V gene TRBV4-1; the D is unclear. The CDR3 loop spans 14 amino acids. Germline assignment: CDR1 MGHRA and CDR2 YSYEKL. The V gene lost 4 bases and the J gene lost 3 bases, with 13 bases spanning the gap. The CDR3 DNA is TGCGCCAGCAGCCTAAGTGAGATCAACTACGAGCAGTACTTC. Translating gives CASSLSEINYEQYF.

The chain joins TRBV28 to TRBJ1-4; D uncertain. V shed 8 bases and J shed 7 bases, with 23 bases lying between them. The CDR3 is 16 amino acids. Germline assignment: CDR1 MDHEN and CDR2 SYDVKM. CDR3 in amino acids: CASSSRTFRAGEKLFF. The CDR3 DNA reads TGTGCCAGCTCCTCCCGGACGTTCCGCGCGGGTGAAAAACTGTTTTTT.

This chain uses TRBV19 with TRBJ2-4, with D unresolved. The germline CDR1 and CDR2 sequences are LNHDA and SQIVND (reference sequence). The germline V and J ends were trimmed by 4 bases and 0 bases, with 10 bases remaining between them. This CDR3 contains 15 residues. CDR3 nucleotide sequence: TGTGCCAGTAGTACCACTTCACTAGCCAAAAACATTCAGTACTTC. This sequence encodes CASSTTSLAKNIQYF.

The chain carries TRBV5-1 and TRBJ2-1, with TRBD2 identical over 12 bases. After removal of 4 bases from V and 6 bases from J, the junction contained 5 bases not matched to a gene. Germline CDR1 reads SGHRS; CDR2 reads YFSETQ. The CDR3 covers 15 residues. The CDR3 DNA reads TGCGCCAGCAGCCGCACTAGCGGGAGGTCCAATGAGCAGTTCTTC. Amino acid sequence: CASSRTSGRSNEQFF.

The chain uses TRBV19 and TRBJ2-3; unclear D gene. This CDR3 has 12 residues. Germline CDR1 LNHDA, CDR2 SQIVND (reference sequence). V shed 3 bases and J shed 7 bases, with 8 bases lying between them. CDR3 sequence: CASSMNSNTQYF. The CDR3, as DNA: TGTGCCAGTAGTATGAATTCCAATACGCAGTATTTT.

This clonotype was seen just once. Here the CDR3 DNA reads TGTGCCACCAGCAGCCGGGACAACTATGGCTACACCTTC. This translates into CATSSRDNYGYTF. The chain is built from TRBV15 and TRBJ1-2; a possible D gene is TRBD1 (5 bases). This CDR3 contains 13 residues. The germline V gene has CDR1 LNHNV and CDR2 YYDKDF (reference sequence). Trimming shortened V by 3 bases and J by 2 bases, and 7 bases separated the two germline ends.

The gene calls are TRBV20-1 and TRBJ2-7; D unresolved. The CDR3 loop spans 14 amino acids. Trimming cost V 2 bases and J 2 bases, with 13 bases left between them. Germline CDR1 is DFQATT and CDR2 is SNEGSKA (reference sequence). The DNA for the CDR3 is TGCAGTGCTAGATTGCAGGCGACCCCCTACGAGCAGTACTTC. Amino acid sequence: CSARLQATPYEQYF.

The chain recombines TRBV6-6 with TRBJ2-3; D unresolved. This CDR3 has 12 amino acids. Germline lookup yields CDR1 MNHNY and CDR2 SVGAGI (reference sequence). With 6 bases removed from V and 0 bases from J, the gap between germline ends came to 4 bases. CDR3 DNA: TGTGCCAGCAGCCTTAGCACAGATACGCAGTATTTT. This encodes CASSLSTDTQYF.

The chain carries TRBV28 and TRBJ2-7; D is unresolved. Germline CDR1 and CDR2: MDHEN and SYDVKM. This CDR3 has 12 residues. The V end was cut by 5 bases, the J end by 7 bases, with 12 bases between. CDR3 sequence: CASSGIRSEQYF. In DNA, the CDR3 is TGTGCCAGCAGTGGAATCCGGAGTGAGCAGTACTTC.

This chain connects TRBV15 to TRBJ2-5; 9 nucleotides line up with TRBD1. The junction had 10 bases not matched to a gene; V was cut back by 0 bases and J by 5 bases. The CDR3 is made up of 17 amino acids. The germline gives CDR1 LNHNV, CDR2 YYDKDF (reference sequence). Here the CDR3 reads CATSREGLGQGLETQYF. CDR3 nucleotide sequence: TGTGCCACCAGCAGAGAAGGTCTAGGACAGGGGCTCGAGACCCAGTACTTC.

V usage is TRBV11-2 and J usage is TRBJ2-4, with 11 bases fitting TRBD1. The CDR3 is 17 amino acids. Germline V lookup: CDR1 SGHAT, CDR2 FQNNGV. Trimming took 5 bases from V and 6 from J; bases not matched to a gene: 12. CDR3 bases: TGTGCCAGCAGCGCCGGGGACAGGGGGTTTAAGGGAAACATTCAGTACTTC. Its translation is CASSAGDRGFKGNIQYF.